The 5 T cell receptor beta chains given below trace back to one sample, sequenced in a study of graft-versus-host responses after intestinal transplantation. Produced via immunoSEQ multiplex PCR; TCRdb's table is partial and in-frame only. In the table there are 95,000 to 150,000 clones, over 80% of which are singletons. These receptors have no identified antigens. Source: unstimulated CD4+ T cells sorted from spleen or lymph node cells, taken before intestinal transplant. These receptor sequences come from a human donor who received an intestinal transplant.

The genes are TRBV7-9 and TRBJ2-7; D might be TRBD1 or TRBD2, each matching 5 bases. Trimming took 5 bases from V and 9 from J, leaving 17 bases between them. CDR1 SEHNR and CDR2 FQNEAQ come from the germline V gene (reference sequence). This CDR3 region has 13 residues. CDR3 loop: CASSRGTSGWQYF. The CDR3 DNA is TGTGCCAGCAGCCGAGGGACGTCTGGCTGGCAGTACTTC.

The chain couples TRBV7-2 to TRBJ1-2; D gene uncertain. Germline V gives CDR1 SGHTA, CDR2 FQGNSA. The CDR3 runs 13 residues. Trimming took 4 bases from V and 0 from J, leaving 6 bases between them. The CDR3 nucleotides are TGTGCCAGCAGCTCCCCCGCTAACTATGGCTACACCTTC. As protein: CASSSPANYGYTF.

The gene calls are TRBV10-1 and TRBJ2-1; 9 bases are shared with TRBD1. Germline V gene lookup returns CDR1 WNHNN and CDR2 SYGVQD (reference sequence). The CDR3 contains 15 residues. Unmatched junction bases numbered 4, after V lost 0 bases and J lost 7 bases. The CDR3 coding sequence is TGCGCCAGCAGTGAGTCCGGGACAGGGAGGAATGAGCAGTTCTTC. Translating it yields CASSESGTGRNEQFF.

The rearrangement uses TRBV6-1 and TRBJ2-7; TRBD2 agrees at 7 bases. V shed 3 bases and J 2 bases; nucleotides not matched to a gene: 1. Looked up from germline, CDR1 is MNHNS and CDR2 is SASEGT. The CDR3 is 13 amino acids. The chain's CDR3 is CASSDGLAYEQYF. CDR3 bases: TGTGCCAGCAGTGACGGACTAGCCTACGAGCAGTACTTC.

The chain has TRBV14 and TRBJ2-6; D gene uncertain. V lost 1 base to trimming and J lost 0 bases, with 19 bases between them. Per the germline V gene, CDR1 is SGHDN and CDR2 is FVKESK. The CDR3 consists of 20 residues. The DNA for the CDR3 is TGTGCCAGCAGCCAAGGGCACTACAGTCCCCGGGCCTCTGGGGCCAACGTCCTGACTTTC. Translating gives CASSQGHYSPRASGANVLTF. The entire variable domain, with the rest obtained from reference TRBV14 and TRBJ2-6, is as follows: EAGVTQFPSHSVIEKGQTVTLRCDPISGHDNLYWYRRVMGKEIKFLLHFVKESKQDESGMPNNRFLAERTGGTYSTLKVQPAELEDSGVYFCASSQGHYSPRASGANVLTFGAGSRLTVL.